Sequencing of this TCR beta chain was carried out in a study of vaccination and CD4 T cells after COVID-19. Study information: Overlapping spike peptides of SARS-CoV-2, HCoV-NL63, HCoV-OC43 and HCoV-229E stimulated the cells.

Treatment reported: 10-day PBMC culture with coronavirus spike peptide pools or control peptides (ViraFEST assay). Researchers collected the unexposed donor's CD4+ T cells before the COVID-19 pandemic (2011-2018). As to this clonotype: What it recognizes is unknown.

Once obtained from cultured CD4+ T cells, the DNA was sequenced using the Oncomine TCR Beta short-read assay. Genomic DNA extraction was carried out from cultured CD4+ T cells. From the PCR reads, TCRdb called clonotypes with MiXCR, one entry per CDR3 protein. Of 11,000 or so distinct CDR3 sequences in the sample, roughly 43% are singletons; the top ten hold roughly 21%. Germline V gives CDR1 MNHEY, CDR2 SVGEGT. The CDR3 is 13 amino acids. With 8 bases clipped from V and 2 bases from J, the junction kept 5 bases outside the gene matches. The genes are TRBV6-2 or TRBV6-3 and TRBJ1-2; TRBD1 matches 7 bases. The receptor's source is a human donor in good health. Sequences were obtained from CD4+ T cells from blood, cultured in vitro. The chain's CDR3 is CASRTGGNYGYTF. The CDR3 DNA reads as TGTGCCAGCCGGACAGGCGGGAACTATGGCTACACCTTC.